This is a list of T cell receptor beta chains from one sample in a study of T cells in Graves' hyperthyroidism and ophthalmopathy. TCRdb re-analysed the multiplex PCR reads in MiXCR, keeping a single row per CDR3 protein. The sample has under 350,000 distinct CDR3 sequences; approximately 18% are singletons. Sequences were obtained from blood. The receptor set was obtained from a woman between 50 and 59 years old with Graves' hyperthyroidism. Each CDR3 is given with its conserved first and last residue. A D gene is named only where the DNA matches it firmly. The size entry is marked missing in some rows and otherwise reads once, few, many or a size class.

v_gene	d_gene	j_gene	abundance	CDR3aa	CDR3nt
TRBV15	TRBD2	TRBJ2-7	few	CATSSSGILDEQYF	TGTGCCACCAGCAGTAGCGGGATATTAGACGAGCAGTACTTC
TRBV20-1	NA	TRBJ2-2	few	CSATIAGDTGELFF	TGCAGTGCGACCATTGCTGGCGACACCGGGGAGCTGTTTTTT
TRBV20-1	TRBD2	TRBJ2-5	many	CSALRPRGEETQYF	TGCAGTGCTCTCCGGCCCCGGGGGGAAGAGACCCAGTACTTC
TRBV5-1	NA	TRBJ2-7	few	CASSNSGYEQYF	TGCGCCAGCAGCAACTCCGGCTACGAGCAGTACTTC
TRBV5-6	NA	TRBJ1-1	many	CASSLEPDMNTEAFF	TGTGCCAGCAGCTTGGAGCCAGATATGAACACTGAAGCTTTCTTT
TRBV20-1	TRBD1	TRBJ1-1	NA	CSARDLQGAGLEAFF	TGCAGTGCTAGAGACCTACAGGGGGCCGGCCTTGAAGCTTTCTTT
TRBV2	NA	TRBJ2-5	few	CASIVPPETQYF	TGTGCCAGCATCGTACCCCCTGAGACCCAGTACTTC
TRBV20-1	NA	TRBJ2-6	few	CSARGNSGANVLTF	TGCAGTGCTAGAGGGAACTCTGGGGCCAACGTCCTGACTTTC
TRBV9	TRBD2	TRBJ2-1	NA	CASSWTTAGESEQFF	TGTGCCAGCAGCTGGACCACCGCGGGGGAGAGTGAGCAGTTCTTC
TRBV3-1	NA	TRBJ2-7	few	CASSQGPIRYLTYEQYF	TGTGCCAGCAGCCAAGGTCCAATAAGGTATTTAACCTACGAGCAGTACTTC
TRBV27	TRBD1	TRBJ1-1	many	CASTPLRDRGNTEAFF	TGTGCCAGCACCCCGCTCCGGGACAGAGGTAACACTGAAGCTTTCTTT
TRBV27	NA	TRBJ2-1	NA	CASSLGPAFSYNEQFF	TGTGCCAGCAGTTTAGGGCCGGCCTTTTCCTACAATGAGCAGTTCTTC
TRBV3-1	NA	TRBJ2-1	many	CASSQDGNEQFF	TGTGCCAGCAGCCAAGACGGTAATGAGCAGTTCTTC
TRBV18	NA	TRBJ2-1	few	CASSPGRLNEQFF	TGTGCCAGCTCACCTGGACGCCTAAATGAGCAGTTCTTC